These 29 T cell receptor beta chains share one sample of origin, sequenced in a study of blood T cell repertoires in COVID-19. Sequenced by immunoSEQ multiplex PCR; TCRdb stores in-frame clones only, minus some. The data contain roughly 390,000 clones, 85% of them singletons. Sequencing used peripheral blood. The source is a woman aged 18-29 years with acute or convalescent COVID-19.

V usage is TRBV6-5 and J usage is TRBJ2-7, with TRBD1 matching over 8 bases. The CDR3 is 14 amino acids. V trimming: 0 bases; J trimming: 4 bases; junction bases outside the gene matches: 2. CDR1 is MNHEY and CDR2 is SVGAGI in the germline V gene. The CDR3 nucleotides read TGTGCCAGCAGTTACTCAAGGACAGGGTACGAGCAGTACTTC. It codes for CASSYSRTGYEQYF.

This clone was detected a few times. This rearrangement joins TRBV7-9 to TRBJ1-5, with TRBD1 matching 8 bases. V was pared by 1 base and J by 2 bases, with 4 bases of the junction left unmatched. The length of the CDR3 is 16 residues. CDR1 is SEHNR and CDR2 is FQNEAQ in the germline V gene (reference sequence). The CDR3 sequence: CASSLEGQEGNQPQHF. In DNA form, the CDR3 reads TGTGCCAGCAGCTTAGAGGGACAGGAAGGCAATCAGCCCCAGCATTTT.

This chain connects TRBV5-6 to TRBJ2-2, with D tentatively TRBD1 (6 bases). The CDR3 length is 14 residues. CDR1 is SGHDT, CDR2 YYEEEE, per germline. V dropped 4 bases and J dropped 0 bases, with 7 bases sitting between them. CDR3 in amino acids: CASSQGSNTGELFF. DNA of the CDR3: TGTGCCAGCAGCCAGGGGTCGAACACCGGGGAGCTGTTTTTT.

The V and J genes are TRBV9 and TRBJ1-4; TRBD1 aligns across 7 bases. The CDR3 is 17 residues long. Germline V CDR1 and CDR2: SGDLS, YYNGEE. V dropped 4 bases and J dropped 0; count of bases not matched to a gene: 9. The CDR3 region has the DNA TGTGCCAGCAGCCTCCGGGACAGTCTCCCAACTAATGAAAAACTGTTTTTT. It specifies CASSLRDSLPTNEKLFF. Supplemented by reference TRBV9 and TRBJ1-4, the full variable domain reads DSGVTQTPKHLITATGQRVTLRCSPRSGDLSVYWYQQSLDQGLQFLIQYYNGEERAKGNILERFSAQQFPDLHSELNLSSLELGDSALYFCASSLRDSLPTNEKLFFGSGTQLSVL.

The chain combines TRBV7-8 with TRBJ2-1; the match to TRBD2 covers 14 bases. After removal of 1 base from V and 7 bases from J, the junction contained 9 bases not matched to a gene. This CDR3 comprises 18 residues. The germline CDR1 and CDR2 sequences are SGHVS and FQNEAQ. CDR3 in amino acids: CASSLGLAGGPARNEQFF. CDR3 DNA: TGTGCCAGCAGCTTAGGACTAGCGGGGGGGCCAGCAAGGAATGAGCAGTTCTTC.

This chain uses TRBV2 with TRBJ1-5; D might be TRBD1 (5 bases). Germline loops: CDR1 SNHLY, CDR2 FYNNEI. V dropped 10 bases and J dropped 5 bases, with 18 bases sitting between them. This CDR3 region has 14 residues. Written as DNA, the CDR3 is TGTGCCACCTCGATCGTGCGGGGCGATCAGCCCCAGCATTTT. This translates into CATSIVRGDQPQHF.

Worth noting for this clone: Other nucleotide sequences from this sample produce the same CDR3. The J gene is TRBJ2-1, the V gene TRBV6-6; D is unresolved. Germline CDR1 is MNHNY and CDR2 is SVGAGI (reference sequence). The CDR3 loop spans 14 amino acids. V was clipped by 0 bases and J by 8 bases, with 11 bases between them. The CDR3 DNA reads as TGTGCCAGCAGTTACTCTCCTAGAGGCGATGAGCAGTTCTTC. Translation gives CASSYSPRGDEQFF.

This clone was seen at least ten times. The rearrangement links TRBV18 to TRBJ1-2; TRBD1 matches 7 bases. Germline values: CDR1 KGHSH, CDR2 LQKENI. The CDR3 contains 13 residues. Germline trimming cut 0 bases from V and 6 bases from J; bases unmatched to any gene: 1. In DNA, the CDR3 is TGTGCCAGCTCACCACCTACAGGGGATGGCTACACCTTC. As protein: CASSPPTGDGYTF.

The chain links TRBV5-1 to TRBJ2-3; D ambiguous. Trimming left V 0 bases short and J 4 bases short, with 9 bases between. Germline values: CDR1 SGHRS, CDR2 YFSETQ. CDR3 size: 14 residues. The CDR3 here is CASSLALGSDTQYF. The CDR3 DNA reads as TGCGCCAGCAGCTTGGCCCTCGGGTCAGATACGCAGTATTTT.

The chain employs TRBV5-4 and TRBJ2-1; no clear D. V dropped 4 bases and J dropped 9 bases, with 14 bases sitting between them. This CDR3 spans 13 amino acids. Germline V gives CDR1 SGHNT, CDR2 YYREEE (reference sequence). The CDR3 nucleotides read TGTGCCAGCAGCCTTGACTGGGTCGCTGAGCAGTTCTTC. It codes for CASSLDWVAEQFF.

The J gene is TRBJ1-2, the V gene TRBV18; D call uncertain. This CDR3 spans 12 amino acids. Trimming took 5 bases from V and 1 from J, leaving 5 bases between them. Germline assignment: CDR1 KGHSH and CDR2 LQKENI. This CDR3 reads CASSEDNYGYTF. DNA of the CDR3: TGTGCCAGCTCAGAGGATAACTATGGCTACACCTTC.

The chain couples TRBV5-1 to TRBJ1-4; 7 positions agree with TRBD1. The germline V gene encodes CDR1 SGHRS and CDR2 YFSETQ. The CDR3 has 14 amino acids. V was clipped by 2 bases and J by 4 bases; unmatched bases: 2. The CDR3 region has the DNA TGCGCCAGCAGCTTCAGGGACAGTAATGAAAAACTGTTTTTT. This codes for CASSFRDSNEKLFF.

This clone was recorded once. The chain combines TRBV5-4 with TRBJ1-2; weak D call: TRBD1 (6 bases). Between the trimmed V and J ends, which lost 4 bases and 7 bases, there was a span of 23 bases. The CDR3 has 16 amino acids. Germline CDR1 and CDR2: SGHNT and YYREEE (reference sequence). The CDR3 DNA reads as TGTGCCAGCAGCCCTTTTACAGGGCTTAGTATCCCTGGCTACACCTTC. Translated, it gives CASSPFTGLSIPGYTF.

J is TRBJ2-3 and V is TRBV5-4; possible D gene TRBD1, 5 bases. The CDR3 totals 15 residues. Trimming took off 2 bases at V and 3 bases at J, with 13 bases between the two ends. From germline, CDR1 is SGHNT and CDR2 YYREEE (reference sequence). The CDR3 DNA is TGTGCCAGCAGCTTCAGGGAACCACTTACAGATACGCAGTATTTT. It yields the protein CASSFREPLTDTQYF.

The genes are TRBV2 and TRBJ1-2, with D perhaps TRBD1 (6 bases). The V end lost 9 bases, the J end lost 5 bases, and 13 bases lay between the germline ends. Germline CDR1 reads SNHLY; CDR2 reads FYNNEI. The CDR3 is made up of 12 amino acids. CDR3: CARDRQEYGYTF. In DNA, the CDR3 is TGTGCCAGGGACAGACAGGAGTATGGCTACACCTTC.

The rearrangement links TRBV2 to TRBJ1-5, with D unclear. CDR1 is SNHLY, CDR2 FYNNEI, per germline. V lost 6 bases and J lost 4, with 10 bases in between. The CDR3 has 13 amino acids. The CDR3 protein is CASRLGRNQPQHF. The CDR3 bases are TGTGCCAGCAGACTAGGACGGAATCAGCCCCAGCATTTT.

CDR3 residues: CASTWTGNNEQFF. DNA for the CDR3: TGTGCCAGTACTTGGACAGGGAACAATGAGCAGTTCTTC. The V and J genes are TRBV19 and TRBJ2-1; 8 bases line up with TRBD1. V lost 7 bases and J lost 5; bases outside the gene matches: 4. The CDR3 covers 13 residues. Germline CDR1 and CDR2: LNHDA and SQIVND (reference sequence).

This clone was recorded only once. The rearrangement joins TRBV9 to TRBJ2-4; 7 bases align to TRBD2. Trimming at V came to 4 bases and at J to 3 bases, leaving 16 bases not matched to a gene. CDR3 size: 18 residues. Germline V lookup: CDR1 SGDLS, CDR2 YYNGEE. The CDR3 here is CASSISPLADVVKNIQYF. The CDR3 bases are TGTGCCAGCAGCATCTCCCCTCTAGCGGACGTAGTCAAAAACATTCAGTACTTC.

The CDR3 region has the DNA TGTGCCAGCTCTGAACAGGGGGCCTGGGAGACCCAGTACTTC. Its translation is CASSEQGAWETQYF. V and J are TRBV19 and TRBJ2-5, with 9 bases aligning to TRBD1. Germline assignment: CDR1 LNHDA and CDR2 SQIVND (reference sequence). The CDR3 has 14 amino acids. V shed 9 bases and J 5 bases; nucleotides not matched to a gene: 10.

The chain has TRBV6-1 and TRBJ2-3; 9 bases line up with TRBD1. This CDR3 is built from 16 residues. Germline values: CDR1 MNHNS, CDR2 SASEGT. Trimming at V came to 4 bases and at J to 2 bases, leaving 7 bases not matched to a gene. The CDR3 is CASSVTRTGDTDTQYF. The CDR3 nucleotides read TGTGCCAGCAGTGTAACTAGGACAGGGGACACAGATACGCAGTATTTT.

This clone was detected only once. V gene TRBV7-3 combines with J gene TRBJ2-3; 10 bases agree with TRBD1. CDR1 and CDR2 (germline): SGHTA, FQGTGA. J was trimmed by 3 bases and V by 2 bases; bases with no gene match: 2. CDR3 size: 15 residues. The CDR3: CASSLGTGVTDTQYF. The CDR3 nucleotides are TGTGCCAGCAGCTTAGGGACAGGGGTAACAGATACGCAGTATTTT. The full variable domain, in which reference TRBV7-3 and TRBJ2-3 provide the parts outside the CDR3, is GAGVSQTPSNKVTEKGKYVELRCDPISGHTALYWYRQSLGQGPEFLIYFQGTGAADDSGLPNDRFFAVRPEGSVSTLKIQRTERGDSAVYLCASSLGTGVTDTQYFGPGTRLTVL.

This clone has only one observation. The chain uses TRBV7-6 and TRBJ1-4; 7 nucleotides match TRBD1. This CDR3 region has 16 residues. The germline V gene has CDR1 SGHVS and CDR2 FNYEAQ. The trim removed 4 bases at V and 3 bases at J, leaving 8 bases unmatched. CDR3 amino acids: CASSSLTGFANEKLFF. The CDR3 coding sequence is TGTGCCAGCAGCTCGTTGACAGGGTTTGCTAATGAAAAACTGTTTTTT.

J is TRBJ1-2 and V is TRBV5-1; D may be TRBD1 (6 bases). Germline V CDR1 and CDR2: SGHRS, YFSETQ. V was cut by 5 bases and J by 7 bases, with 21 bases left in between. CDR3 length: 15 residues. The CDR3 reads CASRPDLGAVPGYTF. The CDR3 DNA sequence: TGCGCCAGCAGACCCGACCTGGGGGCGGTTCCTGGCTACACCTTC.

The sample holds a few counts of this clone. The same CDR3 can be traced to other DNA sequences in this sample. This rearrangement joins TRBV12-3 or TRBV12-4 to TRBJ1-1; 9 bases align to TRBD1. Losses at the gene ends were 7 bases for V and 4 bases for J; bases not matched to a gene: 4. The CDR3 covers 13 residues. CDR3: CASIQTGGTEAFF. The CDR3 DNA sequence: TGTGCCAGCATACAGACAGGGGGCACTGAAGCTTTCTTT.

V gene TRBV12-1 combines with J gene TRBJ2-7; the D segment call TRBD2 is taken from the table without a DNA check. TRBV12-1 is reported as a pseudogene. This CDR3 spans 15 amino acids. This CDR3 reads CASSLVGGESYEQYF. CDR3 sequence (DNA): TGTGCCAGCAGCCTTGTGGGCGGGGAGTCCTACGAGCAGTACTTC.

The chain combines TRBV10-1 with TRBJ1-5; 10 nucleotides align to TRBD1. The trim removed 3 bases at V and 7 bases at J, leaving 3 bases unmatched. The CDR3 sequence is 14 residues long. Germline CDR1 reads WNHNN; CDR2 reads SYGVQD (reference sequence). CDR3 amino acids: CASSDSTGGQPQHF. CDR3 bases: TGCGCCAGCAGTGATTCGACAGGGGGCCAGCCCCAGCATTTT.

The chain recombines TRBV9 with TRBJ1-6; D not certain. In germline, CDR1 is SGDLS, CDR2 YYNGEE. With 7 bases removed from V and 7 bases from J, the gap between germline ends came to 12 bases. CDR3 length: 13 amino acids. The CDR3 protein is CASGFGRNSPLHF. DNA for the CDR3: TGTGCCAGCGGTTTCGGCAGGAATTCACCCCTCCACTTT.

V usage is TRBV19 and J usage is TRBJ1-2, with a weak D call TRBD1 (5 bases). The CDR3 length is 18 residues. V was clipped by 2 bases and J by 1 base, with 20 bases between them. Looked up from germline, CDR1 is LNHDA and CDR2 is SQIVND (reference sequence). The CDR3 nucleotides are TGTGCCAGTAGTATACCTCACAGGCGTCTCACCCTTAACTATGGCTACACCTTC. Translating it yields CASSIPHRRLTLNYGYTF.

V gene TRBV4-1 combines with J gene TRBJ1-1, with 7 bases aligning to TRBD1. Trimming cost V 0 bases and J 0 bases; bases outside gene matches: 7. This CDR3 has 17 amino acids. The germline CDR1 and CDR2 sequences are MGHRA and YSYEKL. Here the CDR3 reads CASSQDPTGQLNTEAFF. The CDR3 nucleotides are TGCGCCAGCAGCCAAGATCCGACAGGGCAATTGAACACTGAAGCTTTCTTT.